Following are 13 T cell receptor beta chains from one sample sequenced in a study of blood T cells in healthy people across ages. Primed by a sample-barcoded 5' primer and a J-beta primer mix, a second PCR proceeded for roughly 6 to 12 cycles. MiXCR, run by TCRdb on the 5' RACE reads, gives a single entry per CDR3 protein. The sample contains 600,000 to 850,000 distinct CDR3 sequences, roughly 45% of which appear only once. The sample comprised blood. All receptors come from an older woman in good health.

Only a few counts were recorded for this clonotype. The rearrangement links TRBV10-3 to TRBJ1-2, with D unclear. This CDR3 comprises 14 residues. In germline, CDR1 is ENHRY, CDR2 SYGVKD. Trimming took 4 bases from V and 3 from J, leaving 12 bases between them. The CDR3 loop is CAISGEGRDYGYTF. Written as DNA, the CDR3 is TGTGCCATCAGTGGGGAGGGAAGGGACTATGGCTACACCTTC.

As DNA, the CDR3 is TGCAGTGAATATGGGGCTAACTATGGCTACACCTTC. Its translation is CSEYGANYGYTF. V usage is TRBV20-1 and J usage is TRBJ1-2, with D uncertain. There are 12 residues in the CDR3. Germline values: CDR1 DFQATT, CDR2 SNEGSKA (reference sequence). V lost 7 bases and J lost 0, with 9 bases in between.

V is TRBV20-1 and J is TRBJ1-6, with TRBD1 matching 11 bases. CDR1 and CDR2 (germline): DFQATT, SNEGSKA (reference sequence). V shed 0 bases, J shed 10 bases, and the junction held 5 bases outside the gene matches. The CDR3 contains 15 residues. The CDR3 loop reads CSARDRTGGRSPLHF. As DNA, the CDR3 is TGCAGTGCTAGAGATCGGACAGGGGGCAGATCACCCCTCCACTTT.

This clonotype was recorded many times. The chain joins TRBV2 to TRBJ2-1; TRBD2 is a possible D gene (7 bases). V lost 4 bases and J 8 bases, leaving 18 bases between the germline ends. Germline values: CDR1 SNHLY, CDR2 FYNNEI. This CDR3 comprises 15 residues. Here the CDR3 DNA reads TGTGCCAGCAGTGGGGGGCTAGCGGAGGCCGATGAGCAGTTCTTC. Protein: CASSGGLAEADEQFF.

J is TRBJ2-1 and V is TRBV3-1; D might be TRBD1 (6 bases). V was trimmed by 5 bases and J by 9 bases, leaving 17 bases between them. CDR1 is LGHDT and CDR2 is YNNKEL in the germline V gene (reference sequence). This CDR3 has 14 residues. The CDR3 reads CASSFISGETEQFF. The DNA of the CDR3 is TGTGCCAGCAGCTTTATTTCAGGGGAAACTGAGCAGTTCTTC.

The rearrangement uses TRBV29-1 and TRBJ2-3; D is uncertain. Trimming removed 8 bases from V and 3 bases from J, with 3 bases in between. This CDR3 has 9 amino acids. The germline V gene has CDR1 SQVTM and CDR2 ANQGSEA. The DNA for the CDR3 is TGCAGCCTTACAGATACGCAGTATTTT. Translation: CSLTDTQYF.

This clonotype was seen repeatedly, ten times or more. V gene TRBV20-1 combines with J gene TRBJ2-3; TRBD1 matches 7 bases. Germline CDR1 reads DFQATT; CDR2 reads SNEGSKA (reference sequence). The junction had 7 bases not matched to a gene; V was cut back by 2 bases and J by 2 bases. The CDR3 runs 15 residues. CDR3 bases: TGCAGTGCTAGACGAGGGACAGCTGTCACAGATACGCAGTATTTT. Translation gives CSARRGTAVTDTQYF.

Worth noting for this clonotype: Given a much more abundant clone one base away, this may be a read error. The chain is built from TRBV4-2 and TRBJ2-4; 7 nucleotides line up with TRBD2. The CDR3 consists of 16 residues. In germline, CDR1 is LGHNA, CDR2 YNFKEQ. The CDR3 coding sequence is TGTGCCAGCAGCCAAGTCTTGCGGGAGAGGGTAAACATTCGGTACTTC. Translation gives CASSQVLRERVNIRYF.

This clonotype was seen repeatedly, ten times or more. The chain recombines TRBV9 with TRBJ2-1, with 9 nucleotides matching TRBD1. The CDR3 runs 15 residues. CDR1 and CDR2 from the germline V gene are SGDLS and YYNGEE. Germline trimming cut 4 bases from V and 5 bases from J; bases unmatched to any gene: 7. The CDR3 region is CASSRGQGNHNEQFF. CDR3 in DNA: TGTGCCAGCAGCAGAGGACAGGGGAACCACAATGAGCAGTTCTTC.

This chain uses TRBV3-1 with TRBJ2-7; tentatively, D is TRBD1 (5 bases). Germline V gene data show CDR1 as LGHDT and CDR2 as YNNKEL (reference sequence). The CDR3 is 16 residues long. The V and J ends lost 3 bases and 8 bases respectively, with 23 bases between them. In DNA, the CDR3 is TGTGCCAGCAGCCAGCGTTCGTCCGGGCAGGGCGTTAAGCAGTACTTC. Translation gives CASSQRSSGQGVKQYF.

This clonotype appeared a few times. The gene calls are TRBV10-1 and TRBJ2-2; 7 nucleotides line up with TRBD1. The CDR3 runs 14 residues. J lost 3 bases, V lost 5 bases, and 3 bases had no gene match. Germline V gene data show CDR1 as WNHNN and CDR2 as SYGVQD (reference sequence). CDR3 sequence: CASSTGAHTGELFF. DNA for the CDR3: TGCGCCAGCAGTACAGGGGCGCACACCGGGGAGCTGTTTTTT.

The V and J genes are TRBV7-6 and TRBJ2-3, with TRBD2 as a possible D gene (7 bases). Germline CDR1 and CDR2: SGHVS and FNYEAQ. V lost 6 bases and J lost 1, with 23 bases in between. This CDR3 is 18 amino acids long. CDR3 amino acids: CASRSLGGGRSGTDTQYF. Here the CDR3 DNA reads TGTGCCAGCAGATCCCTAGGGGGGGGAAGAAGTGGCACAGATACGCAGTATTTT.

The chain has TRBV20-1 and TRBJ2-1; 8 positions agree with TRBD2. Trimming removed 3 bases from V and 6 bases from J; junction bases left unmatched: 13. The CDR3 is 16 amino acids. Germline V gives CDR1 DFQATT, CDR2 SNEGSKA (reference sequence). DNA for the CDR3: TGCAGTGCTAGCAATGGGGTTCTAGCGGGTCTCAATGAGCAGTTCTTC. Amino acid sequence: CSASNGVLAGLNEQFF.